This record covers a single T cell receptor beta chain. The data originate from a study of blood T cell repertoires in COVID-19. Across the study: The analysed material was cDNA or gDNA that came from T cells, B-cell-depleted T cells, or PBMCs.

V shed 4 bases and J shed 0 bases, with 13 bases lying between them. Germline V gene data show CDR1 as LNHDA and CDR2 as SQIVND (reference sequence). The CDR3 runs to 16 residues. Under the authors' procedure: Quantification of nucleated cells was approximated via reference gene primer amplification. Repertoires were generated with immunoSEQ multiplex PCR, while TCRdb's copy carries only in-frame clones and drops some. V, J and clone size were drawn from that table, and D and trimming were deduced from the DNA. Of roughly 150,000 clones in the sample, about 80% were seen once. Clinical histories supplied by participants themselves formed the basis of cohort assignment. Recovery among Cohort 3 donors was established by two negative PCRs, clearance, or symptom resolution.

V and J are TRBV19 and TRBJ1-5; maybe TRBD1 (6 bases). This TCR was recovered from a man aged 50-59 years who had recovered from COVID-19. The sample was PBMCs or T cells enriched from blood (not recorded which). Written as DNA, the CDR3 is TGTGCCAGTAGTACCCACGACAGGAATAGCAATCAGCCCCAGCATTTT. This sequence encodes CASSTHDRNSNQPQHF. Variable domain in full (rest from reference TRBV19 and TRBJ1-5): DGGITQSPKYLFRKEGQNVTLSCEQNLNHDAMYWYRQDPGQGLRLIYYSQIVNDFQKGDIAEGYSVSREKKESFPLTVTSAQKNPTAFYLCASSTHDRNSNQPQHFGDGTRLSIL.